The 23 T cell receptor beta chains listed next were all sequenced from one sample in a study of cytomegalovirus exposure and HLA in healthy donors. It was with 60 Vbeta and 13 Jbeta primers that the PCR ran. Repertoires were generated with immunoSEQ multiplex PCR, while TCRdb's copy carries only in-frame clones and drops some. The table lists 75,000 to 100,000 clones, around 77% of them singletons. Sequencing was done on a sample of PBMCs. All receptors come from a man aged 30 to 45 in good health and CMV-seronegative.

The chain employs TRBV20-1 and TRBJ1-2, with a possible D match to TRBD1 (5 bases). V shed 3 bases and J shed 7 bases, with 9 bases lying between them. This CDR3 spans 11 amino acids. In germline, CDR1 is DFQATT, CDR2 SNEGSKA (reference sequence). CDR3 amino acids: CSARAGAGYTF. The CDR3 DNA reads TGCAGTGCTAGGGCTGGGGCTGGCTACACCTTC.

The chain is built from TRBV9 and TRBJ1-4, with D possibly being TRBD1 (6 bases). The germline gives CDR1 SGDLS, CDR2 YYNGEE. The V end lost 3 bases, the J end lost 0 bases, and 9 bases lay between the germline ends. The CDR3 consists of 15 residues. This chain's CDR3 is CASSEQGTTNEKLFF. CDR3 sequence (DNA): TGTGCCAGCAGCGAGCAGGGGACAACTAATGAAAAACTGTTTTTT.

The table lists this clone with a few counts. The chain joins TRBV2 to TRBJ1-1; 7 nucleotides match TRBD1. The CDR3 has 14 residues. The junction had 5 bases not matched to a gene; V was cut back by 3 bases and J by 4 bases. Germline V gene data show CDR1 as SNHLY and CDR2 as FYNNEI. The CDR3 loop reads CASSEWAGGTEAFF. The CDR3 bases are TGTGCCAGCAGTGAGTGGGCAGGGGGCACTGAAGCTTTCTTT.

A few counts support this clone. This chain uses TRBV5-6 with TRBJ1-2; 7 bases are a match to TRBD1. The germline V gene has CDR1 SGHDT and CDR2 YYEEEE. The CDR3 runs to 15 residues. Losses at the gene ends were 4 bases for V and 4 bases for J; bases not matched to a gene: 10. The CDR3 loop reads CASSPPGTAAYGYTF. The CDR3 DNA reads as TGTGCCAGCAGCCCCCCCGGGACAGCGGCCTATGGCTACACCTTC.

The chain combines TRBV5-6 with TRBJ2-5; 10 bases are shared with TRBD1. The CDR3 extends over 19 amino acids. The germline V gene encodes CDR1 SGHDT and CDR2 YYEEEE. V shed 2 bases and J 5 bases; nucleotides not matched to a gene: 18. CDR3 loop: CASSLFRTGGSRAYETQYF. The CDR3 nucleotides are TGTGCCAGCAGCTTATTTAGGACAGGGGGGTCTAGGGCGTATGAGACCCAGTACTTC.

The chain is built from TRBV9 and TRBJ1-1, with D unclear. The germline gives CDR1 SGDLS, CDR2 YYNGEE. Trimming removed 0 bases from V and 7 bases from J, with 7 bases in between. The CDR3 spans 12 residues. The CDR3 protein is CASSVGSGEAFF. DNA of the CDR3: TGTGCCAGCAGCGTAGGGTCGGGTGAAGCTTTCTTT.

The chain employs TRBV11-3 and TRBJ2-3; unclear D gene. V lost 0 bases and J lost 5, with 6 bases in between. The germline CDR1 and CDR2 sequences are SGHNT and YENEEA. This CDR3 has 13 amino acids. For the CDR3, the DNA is TGTGCCAGCAGCTTAGATCCGGGAGATACGCAGTATTTT. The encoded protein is CASSLDPGDTQYF.

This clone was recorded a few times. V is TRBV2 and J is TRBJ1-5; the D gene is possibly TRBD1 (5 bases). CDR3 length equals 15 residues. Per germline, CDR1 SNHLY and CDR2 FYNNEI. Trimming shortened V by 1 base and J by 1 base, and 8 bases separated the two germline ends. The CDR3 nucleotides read TGTGCCAGCAGTGAAGGGGGGGGAAGCAATCAGCCCCAGCATTTT. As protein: CASSEGGGSNQPQHF.

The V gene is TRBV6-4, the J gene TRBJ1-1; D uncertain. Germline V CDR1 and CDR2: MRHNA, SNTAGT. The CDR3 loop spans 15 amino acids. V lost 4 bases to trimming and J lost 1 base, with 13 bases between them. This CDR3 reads CASSGLQTTNTEAFF. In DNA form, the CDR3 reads TGTGCCAGCAGTGGCCTACAGACGACGAACACTGAAGCTTTCTTT.

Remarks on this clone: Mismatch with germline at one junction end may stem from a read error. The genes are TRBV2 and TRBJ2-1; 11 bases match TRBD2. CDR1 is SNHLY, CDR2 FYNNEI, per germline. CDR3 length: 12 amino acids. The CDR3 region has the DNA TGTGCCAGCGGGACTAGCGGCAAATTTTGGGTCTTC. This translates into CASGTSGKFWVF. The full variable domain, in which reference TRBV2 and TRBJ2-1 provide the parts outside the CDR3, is EPEVTQTPSHQVTQMGQEVILRCVPISNHLYFYWYRQILGQKVEFLVSFYNNEISEKSEIFDDQFSVERPDGSNFTLKIRSTKLEDSAMYFCASGTSGKFWVFGPGTRLTVL.

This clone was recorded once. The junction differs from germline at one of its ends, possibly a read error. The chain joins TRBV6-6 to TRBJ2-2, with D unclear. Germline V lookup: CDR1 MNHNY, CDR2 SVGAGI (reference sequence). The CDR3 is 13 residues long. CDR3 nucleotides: TGCTACTTCCTTACAGAGAACACCGGGGAGCTGTTTTTT. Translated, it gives CYFLTENTGELFF.

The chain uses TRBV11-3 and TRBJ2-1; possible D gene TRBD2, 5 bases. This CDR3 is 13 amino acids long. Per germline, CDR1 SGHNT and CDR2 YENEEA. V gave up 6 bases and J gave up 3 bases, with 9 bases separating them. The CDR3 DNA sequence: TGTGCCAGCAGTTCAGACTACTACAATGAGCAGTTCTTC. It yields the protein CASSSDYYNEQFF.

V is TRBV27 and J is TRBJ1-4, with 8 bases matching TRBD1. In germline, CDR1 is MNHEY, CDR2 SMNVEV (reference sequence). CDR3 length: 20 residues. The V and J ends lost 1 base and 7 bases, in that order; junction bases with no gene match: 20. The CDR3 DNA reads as TGTGCCAGCAGTTTATGGGGGGGTGGGCCAGGGGGCGCAGGGGGTGAAAAACTGTTTTTT. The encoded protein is CASSLWGGGPGGAGGEKLFF.

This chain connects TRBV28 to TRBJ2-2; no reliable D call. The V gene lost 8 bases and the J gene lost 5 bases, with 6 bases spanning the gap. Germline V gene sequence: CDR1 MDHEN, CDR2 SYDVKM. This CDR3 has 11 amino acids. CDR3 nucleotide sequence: TGTGCCAGCTATAGTACCGGGGAGCTGTTTTTT. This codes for CASYSTGELFF.

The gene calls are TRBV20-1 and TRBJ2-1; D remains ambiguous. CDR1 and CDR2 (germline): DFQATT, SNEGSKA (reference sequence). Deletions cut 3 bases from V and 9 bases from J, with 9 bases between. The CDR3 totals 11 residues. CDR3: CSARARGEQFF. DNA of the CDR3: TGCAGTGCTAGGGCTCGCGGTGAGCAGTTCTTC.

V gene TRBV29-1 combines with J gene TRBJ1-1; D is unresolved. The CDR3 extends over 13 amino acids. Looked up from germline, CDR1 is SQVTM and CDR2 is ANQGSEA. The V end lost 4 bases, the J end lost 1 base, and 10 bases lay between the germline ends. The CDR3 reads CSVAGWRNTEAFF. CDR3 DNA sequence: TGCAGCGTTGCTGGGTGGAGGAACACTGAAGCTTTCTTT.

For the CDR3, the DNA is TGTGCCAGCAGCTTGGGAGGAGGCTATGGCTACACCTTC. This codes for CASSLGGGYGYTF. The V and J genes are TRBV5-6 and TRBJ1-2; the D is unclear. V was trimmed by 0 bases and J by 4 bases, leaving 7 bases between them. CDR1 and CDR2 (germline): SGHDT, YYEEEE. The CDR3 runs to 13 residues.

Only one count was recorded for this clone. CDR3 coding DNA: TGCAGCGTCAAACAGGAGATGAACACTGAAGCTTTCTTT. This encodes CSVKQEMNTEAFF. This chain links TRBV29-1 with TRBJ1-1; D possibly corresponds to TRBD1 (5 bases). The CDR3 consists of 13 residues. CDR1 SQVTM and CDR2 ANQGSEA come from the germline V gene. Deletions cut 6 bases from V and 0 bases from J, with 11 bases between.

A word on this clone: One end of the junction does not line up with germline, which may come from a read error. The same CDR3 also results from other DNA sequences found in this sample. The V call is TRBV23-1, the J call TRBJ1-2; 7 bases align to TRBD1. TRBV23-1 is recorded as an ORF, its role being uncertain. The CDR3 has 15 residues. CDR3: CASSSQDRASCGYTF. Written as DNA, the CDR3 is TGCGCCAGCAGTTCCCAAGACAGGGCCTCCTGTGGCTATACCTTC.

The CDR3 nucleotides are TGTGCCAGCTCACCACCCTCCCCCGCGCCTGGCTACACCTTC. This encodes CASSPPSPAPGYTF. This sequence joins TRBV18 and TRBJ1-2, with D uncertain. Germline V CDR1 and CDR2: KGHSH, LQKENI. The CDR3 sequence is 14 residues long. Trimming removed 0 bases from V and 7 bases from J, with 12 bases in between.

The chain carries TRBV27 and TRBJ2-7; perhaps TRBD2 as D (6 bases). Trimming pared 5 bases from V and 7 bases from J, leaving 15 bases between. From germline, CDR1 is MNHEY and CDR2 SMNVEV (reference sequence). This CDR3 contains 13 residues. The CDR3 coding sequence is TGTGCCAGCAGTCTCATGGCCGGAGGGGAGCAGTACTTC. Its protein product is CASSLMAGGEQYF.

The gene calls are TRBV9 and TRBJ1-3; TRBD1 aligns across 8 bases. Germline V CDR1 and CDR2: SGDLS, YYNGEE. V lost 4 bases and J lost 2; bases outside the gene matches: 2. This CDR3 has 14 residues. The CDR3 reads CASSMTGAGNTIYF. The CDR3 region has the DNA TGTGCCAGCAGCATGACAGGGGCTGGAAACACCATATATTTT.

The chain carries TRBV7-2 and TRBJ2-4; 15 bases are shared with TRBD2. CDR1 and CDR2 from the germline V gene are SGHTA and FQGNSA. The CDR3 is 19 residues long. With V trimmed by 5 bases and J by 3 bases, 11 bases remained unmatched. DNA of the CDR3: TGTGCCAGCAGCCCGGGGACTAGCGGGGGGACCCTAAGCAAAAACATTCAGTACTTC. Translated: CASSPGTSGGTLSKNIQYF.